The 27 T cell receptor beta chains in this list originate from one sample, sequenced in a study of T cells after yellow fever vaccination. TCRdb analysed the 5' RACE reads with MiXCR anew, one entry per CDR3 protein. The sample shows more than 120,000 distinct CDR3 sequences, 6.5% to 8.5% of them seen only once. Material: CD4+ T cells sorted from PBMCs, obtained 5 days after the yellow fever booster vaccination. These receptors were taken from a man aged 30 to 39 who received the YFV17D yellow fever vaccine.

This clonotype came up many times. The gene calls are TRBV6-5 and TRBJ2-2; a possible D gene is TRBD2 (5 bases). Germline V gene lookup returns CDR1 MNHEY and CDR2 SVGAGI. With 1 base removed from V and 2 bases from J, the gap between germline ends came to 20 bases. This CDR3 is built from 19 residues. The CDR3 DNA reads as TGTGCCAGCAGTTACTATTCTAGCCACCATAACCCCAACACCGGGGAGCTGTTTTTT. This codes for CASSYYSSHHNPNTGELFF.

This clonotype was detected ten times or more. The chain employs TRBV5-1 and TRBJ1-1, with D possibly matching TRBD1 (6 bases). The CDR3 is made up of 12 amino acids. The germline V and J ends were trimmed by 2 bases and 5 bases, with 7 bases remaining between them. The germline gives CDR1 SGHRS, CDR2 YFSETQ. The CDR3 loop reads CASSFTGTEAFF. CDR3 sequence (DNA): TGCGCCAGCAGCTTTACAGGGACTGAAGCTTTCTTT.

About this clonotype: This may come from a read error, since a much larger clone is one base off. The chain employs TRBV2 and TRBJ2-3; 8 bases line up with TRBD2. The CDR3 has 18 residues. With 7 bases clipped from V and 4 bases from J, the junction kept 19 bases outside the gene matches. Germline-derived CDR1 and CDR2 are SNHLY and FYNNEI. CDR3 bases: TGTGCCAGCACCGAACGAATGCATAGCGGGGAATACGCAGATACGCAGTATTTT. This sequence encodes CASTERMHSGEYADTQYF.

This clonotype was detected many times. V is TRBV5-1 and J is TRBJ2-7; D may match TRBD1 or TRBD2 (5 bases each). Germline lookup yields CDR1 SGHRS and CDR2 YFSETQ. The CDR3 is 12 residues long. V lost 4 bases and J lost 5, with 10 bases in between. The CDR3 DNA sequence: TGCGCCAGCAGCCCCCTGGGGGACGAGCAGTACTTC. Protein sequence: CASSPLGDEQYF. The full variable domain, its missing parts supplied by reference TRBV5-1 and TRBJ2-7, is KAGVTQTPRYLIKTRGQQVTLSCSPISGHRSVSWYQQTPGQGLQFLFEYFSETQRNKGNFPGRFSGRQFSNSRSEMNVSTLELGDSALYLCASSPLGDEQYFGPGTRLTVT.

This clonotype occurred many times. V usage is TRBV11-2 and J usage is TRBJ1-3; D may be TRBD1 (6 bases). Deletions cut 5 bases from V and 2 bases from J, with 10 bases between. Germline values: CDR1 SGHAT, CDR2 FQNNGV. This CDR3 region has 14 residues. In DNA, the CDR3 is TGTGCCAGCAGCCAAACAGGGACTGGAAACACCATATATTTT. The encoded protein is CASSQTGTGNTIYF. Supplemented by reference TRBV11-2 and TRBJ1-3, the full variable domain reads EAGVAQSPRYKIIEKRQSVAFWCNPISGHATLYWYQQILGQGPKLLIQFQNNGVVDDSQLPKDRFSAERLKGVDSTLKIQPAKLEDSAVYLCASSQTGTGNTIYFGEGSWLTVV.

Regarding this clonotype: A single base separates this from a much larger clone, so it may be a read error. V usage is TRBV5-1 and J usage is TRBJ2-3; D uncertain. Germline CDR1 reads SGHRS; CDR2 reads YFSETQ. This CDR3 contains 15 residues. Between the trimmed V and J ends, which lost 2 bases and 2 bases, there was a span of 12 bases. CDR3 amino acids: CASSFAPSNTDTQYF. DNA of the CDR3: TGCGCCAGCAGCTTCGCCCCCTCCAACACAGATACGCAGTATTTT. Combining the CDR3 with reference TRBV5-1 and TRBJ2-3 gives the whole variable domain KAGVTQTPRYLIKTRGQQVTLSCSPISGHRSVSWYQQTPGQGLQFLFEYFSETQRNKGNFPGRFSGRQFSNSRSEMNVSTLELGDSALYLCASSFAPSNTDTQYFGPGTRLTVL.

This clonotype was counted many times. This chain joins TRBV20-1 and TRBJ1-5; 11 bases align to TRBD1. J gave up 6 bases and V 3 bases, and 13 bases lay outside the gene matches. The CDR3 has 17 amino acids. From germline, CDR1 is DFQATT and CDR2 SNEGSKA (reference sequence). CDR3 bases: TGCAGTGCTAGTAAGGCGGGACAGGGGGGCTCGGGTCAGCCCCAGCATTTT. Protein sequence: CSASKAGQGGSGQPQHF.

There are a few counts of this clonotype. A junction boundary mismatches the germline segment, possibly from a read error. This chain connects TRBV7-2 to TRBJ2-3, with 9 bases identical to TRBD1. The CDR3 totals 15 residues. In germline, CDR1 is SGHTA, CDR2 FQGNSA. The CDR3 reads CATSPTGQGRDTQYF. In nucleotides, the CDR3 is TGTGCCACCAGCCCGACGGGACAGGGAAGAGATACGCAGTATTTT. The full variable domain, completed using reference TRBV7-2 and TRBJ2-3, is GAGVSQSPSNKVTEKGKDVELRCDPISGHTALYWYRQSLGQGLEFLIYFQGNSAPDKSGLPSDRFSAERTGGSVSTLTIQRTQQEDSAVYLCATSPTGQGRDTQYFGPGTRLTVL.

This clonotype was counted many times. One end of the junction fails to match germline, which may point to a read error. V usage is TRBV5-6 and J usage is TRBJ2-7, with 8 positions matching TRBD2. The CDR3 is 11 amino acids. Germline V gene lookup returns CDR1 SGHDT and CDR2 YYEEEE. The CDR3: CASSLGQRESF. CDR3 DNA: TGTGCCAGCAGCTTGGGGCAGCGGGAGAGTTTC.

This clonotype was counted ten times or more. The CDR3 DNA sequence: TGTGCCAGCAGTTTGGGGTCCGGGACAGGAAATTCACCCCTCCACTTT. This encodes CASSLGSGTGNSPLHF. The V call is TRBV28, the J call TRBJ1-6; 8 nucleotides match TRBD1. The length of the CDR3 is 16 residues. V shed 3 bases, J shed 7 bases, and the junction held 8 bases outside the gene matches. CDR1 MDHEN and CDR2 SYDVKM come from the germline V gene.

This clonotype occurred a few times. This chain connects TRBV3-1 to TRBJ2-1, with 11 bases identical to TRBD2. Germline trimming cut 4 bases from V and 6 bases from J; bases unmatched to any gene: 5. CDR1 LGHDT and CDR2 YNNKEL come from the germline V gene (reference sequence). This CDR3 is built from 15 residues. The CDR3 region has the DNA TGTGCCAGCAGCCTACTAGCGGGAGCTCGCAATGAGCAGTTCTTC. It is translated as CASSLLAGARNEQFF.

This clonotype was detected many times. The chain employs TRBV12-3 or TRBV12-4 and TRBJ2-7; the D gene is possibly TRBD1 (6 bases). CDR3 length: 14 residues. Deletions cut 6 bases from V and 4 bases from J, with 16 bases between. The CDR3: CASSQGHTLYEQYF. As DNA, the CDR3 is TGTGCCAGCAGCCAGGGACATACCCTTTACGAGCAGTACTTC.

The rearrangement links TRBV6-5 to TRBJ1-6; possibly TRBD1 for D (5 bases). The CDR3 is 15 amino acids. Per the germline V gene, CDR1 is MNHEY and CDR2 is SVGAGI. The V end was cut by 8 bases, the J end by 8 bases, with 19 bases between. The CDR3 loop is CASGSSRVPDSPLHF. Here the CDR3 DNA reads TGTGCCAGCGGTTCCAGCAGGGTCCCCGATTCACCCCTCCACTTT.

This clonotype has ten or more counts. The CDR3 loop is CASSQDTGNNEQFF. For the CDR3, the DNA is TGCGCCAGCAGCCAGGACACAGGGAACAATGAGCAGTTCTTC. The chain uses TRBV4-3 and TRBJ2-1, with a tentative D call TRBD1 (6 bases). The V and J ends lost 3 bases and 5 bases respectively, with 11 bases between them. The CDR3 consists of 14 residues. Germline assignment: CDR1 LGHNA and CDR2 YSLEER.

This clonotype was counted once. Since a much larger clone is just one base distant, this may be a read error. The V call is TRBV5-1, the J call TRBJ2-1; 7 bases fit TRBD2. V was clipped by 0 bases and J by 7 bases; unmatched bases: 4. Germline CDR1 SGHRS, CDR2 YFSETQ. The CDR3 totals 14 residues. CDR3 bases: TGCGCCAGCAGCTTGGTAGGGAGGGAAAATGAGCAGTTCTTC. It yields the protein CASSLVGRENEQFF.

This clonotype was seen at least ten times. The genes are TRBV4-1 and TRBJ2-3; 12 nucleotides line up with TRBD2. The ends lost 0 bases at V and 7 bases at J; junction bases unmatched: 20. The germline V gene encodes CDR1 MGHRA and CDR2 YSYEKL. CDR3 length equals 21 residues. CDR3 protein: CASSQDLVPLILAGGGNTQYF. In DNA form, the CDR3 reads TGCGCCAGCAGCCAAGATCTTGTCCCCCTCATACTAGCGGGAGGTGGAAATACGCAGTATTTT.

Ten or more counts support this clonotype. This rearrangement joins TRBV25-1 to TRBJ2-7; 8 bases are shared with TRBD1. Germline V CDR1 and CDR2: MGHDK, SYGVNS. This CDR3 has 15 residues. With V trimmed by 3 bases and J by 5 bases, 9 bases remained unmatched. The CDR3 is CASSEFRGQKDEQYF. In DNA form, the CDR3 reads TGTGCCAGCAGTGAGTTCAGGGGGCAGAAAGACGAGCAGTACTTC.

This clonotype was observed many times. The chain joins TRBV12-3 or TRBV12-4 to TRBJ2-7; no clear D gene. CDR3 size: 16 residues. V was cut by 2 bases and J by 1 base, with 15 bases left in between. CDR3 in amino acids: CASSLSAVPSSYEQYF. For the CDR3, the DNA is TGTGCCAGCAGTTTAAGTGCCGTGCCGTCATCCTACGAGCAGTACTTC.

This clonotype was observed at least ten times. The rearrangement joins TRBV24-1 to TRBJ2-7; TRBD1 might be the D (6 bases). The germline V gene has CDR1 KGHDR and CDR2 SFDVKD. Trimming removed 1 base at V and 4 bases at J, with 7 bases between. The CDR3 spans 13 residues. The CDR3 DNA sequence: TGTGCCACCAGTGATTTACAGGGTTACGAGCAGTACTTC. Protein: CATSDLQGYEQYF.

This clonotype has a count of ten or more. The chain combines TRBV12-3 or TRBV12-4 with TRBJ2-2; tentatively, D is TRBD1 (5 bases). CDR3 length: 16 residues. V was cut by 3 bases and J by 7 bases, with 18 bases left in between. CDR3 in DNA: TGTGCCAGCAGTTTCGGACCGACAGCTTTAGGCGGGGAGCTGTTTTTT. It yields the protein CASSFGPTALGGELFF.

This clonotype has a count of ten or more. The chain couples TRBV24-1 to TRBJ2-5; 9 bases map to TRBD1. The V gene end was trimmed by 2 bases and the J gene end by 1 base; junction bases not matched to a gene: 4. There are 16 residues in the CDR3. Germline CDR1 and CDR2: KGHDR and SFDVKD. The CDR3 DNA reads TGTGCCACCAGTGATTCTGGGACAGGGATCCAAGAGACCCAGTACTTC. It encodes CATSDSGTGIQETQYF.

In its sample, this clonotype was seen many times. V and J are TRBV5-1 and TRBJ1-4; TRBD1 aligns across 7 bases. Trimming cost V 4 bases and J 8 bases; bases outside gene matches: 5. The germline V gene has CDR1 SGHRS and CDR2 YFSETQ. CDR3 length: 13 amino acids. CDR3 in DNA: TGCGCCAGCAGCCTCGGACAGGCAGAAAAACTGTTTTTT. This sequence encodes CASSLGQAEKLFF.

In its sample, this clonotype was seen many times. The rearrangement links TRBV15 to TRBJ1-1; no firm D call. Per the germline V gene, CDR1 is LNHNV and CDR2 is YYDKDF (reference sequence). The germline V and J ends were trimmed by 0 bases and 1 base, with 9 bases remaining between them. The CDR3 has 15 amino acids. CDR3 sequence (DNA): TGTGCCACCAGCAGAGATGCGGGCCGGAACACTGAAGCTTTCTTT. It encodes CATSRDAGRNTEAFF.

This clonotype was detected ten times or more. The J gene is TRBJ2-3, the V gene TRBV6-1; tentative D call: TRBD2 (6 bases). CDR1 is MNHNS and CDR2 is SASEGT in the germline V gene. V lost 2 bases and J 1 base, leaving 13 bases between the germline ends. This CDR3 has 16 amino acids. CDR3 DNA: TGTGCCAGCAGTGAATATGGGGGAGGAGGCACAGATACGCAGTATTTT. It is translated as CASSEYGGGGTDTQYF.

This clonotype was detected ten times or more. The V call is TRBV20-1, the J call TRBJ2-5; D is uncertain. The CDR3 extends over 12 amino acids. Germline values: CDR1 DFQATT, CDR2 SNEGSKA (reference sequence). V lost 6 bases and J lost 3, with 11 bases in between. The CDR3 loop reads CSAATNKETQYF. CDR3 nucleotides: TGCAGTGCAGCAACAAACAAAGAGACCCAGTACTTC.

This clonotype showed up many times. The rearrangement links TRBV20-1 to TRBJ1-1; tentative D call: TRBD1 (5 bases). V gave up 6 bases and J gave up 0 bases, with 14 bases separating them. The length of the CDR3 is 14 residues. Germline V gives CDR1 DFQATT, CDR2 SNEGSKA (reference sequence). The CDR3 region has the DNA TGCAGTGCCCTGGGGATGGACATGAACACTGAAGCTTTCTTT. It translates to CSALGMDMNTEAFF.

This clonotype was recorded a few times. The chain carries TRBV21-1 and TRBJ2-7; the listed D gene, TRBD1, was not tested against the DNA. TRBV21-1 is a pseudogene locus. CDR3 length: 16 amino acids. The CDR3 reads CASSKAGGTGGYEQYF. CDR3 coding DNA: TGTGCCAGCAGCAAAGCGGGGGGGACAGGGGGCTACGAGCAGTACTTC.